This passage covers 18 T cell receptor beta chains from one sample sequenced in a study of T-cell reconstitution after alpha-beta-depleted transplantation in children (dated by TCRdb to the mid-2010s). Library generation was performed with PCR. TCRdb lists the instrument as Illumina HiSeq 2500. TCR libraries were prepared with molecular barcoding, using unique molecular identifiers to normalize TCRbeta repertoire quantification. TCRdb reprocessed the public reads (quality trimming at Q25 with fastp, clone calling with MiXCR) and kept in-frame beta chains. Rows are unified per CDR3 protein, each entry keeping the most common DNA and genes. A total of about 340,000 distinct CDR3 sequences appear in this sample, about 14% of them only once. Roughly 4.3% of the sample is taken by the ten largest. The material was PBMCs, obtained from the stem cell graft. The receptor source for this set is a human donor who donated a stem cell graft to a child with Fanconi anemia.

The genes are TRBV5-4 and TRBJ1-2, with no clear D. V was trimmed by 2 bases and J by 3 bases, leaving 8 bases between them. Germline V lookup: CDR1 SGHNT, CDR2 YYREEE (reference sequence). The CDR3 extends over 13 amino acids. This CDR3 reads CASSLRRDYGYTF. In nucleotides, the CDR3 is TGTGCCAGCAGCTTACGCCGGGACTATGGCTACACCTTC. Combining the CDR3 with reference TRBV5-4 and TRBJ1-2 gives the whole variable domain ETGVTQSPTHLIKTRGQQVTLRCSSQSGHNTVSWYQQALGQGPQFIFQYYREEENGRGNFPPRFSGLQFPNYSSELNVNALELDDSALYLCASSLRRDYGYTFGSGTRLTVV.

This clonotype was detected ten times or more. V and J are TRBV29-1 and TRBJ2-5; D is perhaps TRBD1 (6 bases). Trimming cost V 2 bases and J 3 bases, with 13 bases left between them. The length of the CDR3 is 14 residues. Germline loops: CDR1 SQVTM, CDR2 ANQGSEA. The CDR3 DNA reads TGCAGCGTTGAAAGGTCAGGGGCTGAAGAGACCCAGTACTTC. This encodes CSVERSGAEETQYF. Full variable domain (remainder filled in from reference TRBV29-1 and TRBJ2-5): SAVISQKPSRDICQRGTSLTIQCQVDSQVTMMFWYRQQPGQSLTLIATANQGSEATYESGFVIDKFPISRPNLTFSTLTVSNMSPEDSSIYLCSVERSGAEETQYFGPGTRLLVL.

This clonotype was seen only a few times. The J gene is TRBJ2-7, the V gene TRBV27; no reliable D call. Germline V gene data show CDR1 as MNHEY and CDR2 as SMNVEV (reference sequence). The CDR3 has 13 residues. The V and J ends lost 5 bases and 2 bases respectively, with 10 bases between them. CDR3 amino acids: CASSPSGTYEQYV. CDR3 bases: TGTGCCAGCAGTCCCTCTGGGACCTACGAGCAGTACGTC.

In its sample, this clonotype was seen a few times. The V gene is TRBV28, the J gene TRBJ2-1; D gene uncertain. Trimming took off 3 bases at V and 8 bases at J, with 5 bases between the two ends. CDR1 is MDHEN and CDR2 is SYDVKM in the germline V gene. This CDR3 spans 11 amino acids. The CDR3 coding sequence is TGTGCCAGCAGTTTGAGGTATGAGCAGTTCTTC. Its translation: CASSLRYEQFF.

This clonotype showed up just a few times. This sequence joins TRBV5-1 and TRBJ2-3; D remains unclear. The CDR3 has 13 residues. The germline V gene encodes CDR1 SGHRS and CDR2 YFSETQ. V lost 1 base and J lost 6, with 9 bases in between. The CDR3 sequence: CASSLFGADTQYF. The DNA of the CDR3 is TGCGCCAGCAGCTTGTTTGGAGCGGATACGCAGTATTTT.

There are a few counts of this clonotype. The V gene is TRBV5-6, the J gene TRBJ1-5, with D maybe TRBD1 (6 bases). V gave up 4 bases and J gave up 10 bases, with 18 bases separating them. CDR3 size: 14 residues. Germline-derived CDR1 and CDR2 are SGHDT and YYEEEE. CDR3 nucleotides: TGTGCCAGCAGCCCGACGGGGGGGCTGGAACCCCAGCATTTT. This sequence encodes CASSPTGGLEPQHF.

This clonotype was counted a few times. The J gene is TRBJ2-2, the V gene TRBV5-1; D remains unclear. V was clipped by 5 bases and J by 6 bases, with 11 bases between them. The CDR3 sequence is 13 residues long. The V gene's germline CDR1 is SGHRS and CDR2 YFSETQ. CDR3 protein: CASRDSGPGELFF. The CDR3 bases are TGCGCCAGCAGAGATAGTGGTCCCGGGGAGCTGTTTTTT.

J is TRBJ2-5 and V is TRBV7-8; 10 bases are shared with TRBD1. Germline lookup yields CDR1 SGHVS and CDR2 FQNEAQ. Losses at the gene ends were 3 bases for V and 4 bases for J; bases not matched to a gene: 5. There are 15 residues in the CDR3. DNA for the CDR3: TGTGCCAGCAGCTTCGGACAGGGGGATGGAGAGACCCAGTACTTC. This encodes CASSFGQGDGETQYF. Complete variable domain (other parts from reference TRBV7-8 and TRBJ2-5): GAGVSQSPRYKVAKRGQDVALRCDPISGHVSLFWYQQALGQGPEFLTYFQNEAQLDKSGLPSDRFFAERPEGSVSTLKIQRTQQEDSAVYLCASSFGQGDGETQYFGPGTRLLVL.

This clonotype was seen repeatedly, ten times or more. This rearrangement joins TRBV20-1 to TRBJ2-5; 7 nucleotides agree with TRBD1. The CDR3 consists of 11 residues. The germline V gene has CDR1 DFQATT and CDR2 SNEGSKA (reference sequence). V was pared by 8 bases and J by 4 bases, with 4 bases of the junction left unmatched. Written as DNA, the CDR3 is TGCAGTTCCGGGACAGCAGAGACCCAGTACTTC. This gives the protein CSSGTAETQYF.

The chain links TRBV7-3 to TRBJ2-7; D is perhaps TRBD1 or TRBD2 (6 bases each). Trimming took 1 base from V and 6 from J, leaving 16 bases between them. CDR1 is SGHTA, CDR2 FQGTGA, per germline. The CDR3 consists of 15 residues. The CDR3 sequence is CASSLMGGPGGEQYF. The CDR3 DNA reads as TGTGCCAGCAGCTTAATGGGGGGCCCCGGGGGCGAGCAGTACTTC.

This clonotype came up a few times. The chain recombines TRBV5-6 with TRBJ2-3; D is undetermined. The ends were cut back, 1 base at V and 2 bases at J, with 14 bases in the middle. Germline lookup yields CDR1 SGHDT and CDR2 YYEEEE. The CDR3 loop spans 16 amino acids. CDR3 nucleotides: TGTGCCAGCAGCTTGCGGCGGACCCTTCCCACAGATACGCAGTATTTT. Protein sequence: CASSLRRTLPTDTQYF.

This clonotype was counted a few times. The chain links TRBV9 to TRBJ2-2; 8 positions match TRBD2. Germline lookup yields CDR1 SGDLS and CDR2 YYNGEE. V lost 0 bases to trimming and J lost 4 bases; unmatched junction nucleotides: 5. The CDR3 is 16 amino acids. CDR3 amino acids: CASSVESGGLTGELFF. For the CDR3, the DNA is TGTGCCAGCAGCGTAGAAAGCGGGGGACTCACCGGGGAGCTGTTTTTT.

This clonotype came up many times. Here the CDR3 DNA reads TGTGCCAGCAGCCAGACTAGCGGGGGTTTTGATGAGCAGTTCTTC. Translated, it gives CASSQTSGGFDEQFF. This rearrangement joins TRBV7-8 to TRBJ2-1; 12 bases match TRBD2. There are 15 residues in the CDR3. V shed 5 bases and J 8 bases; nucleotides not matched to a gene: 7. Germline V gene lookup returns CDR1 SGHVS and CDR2 FQNEAQ.

This clonotype was seen repeatedly, ten times or more. This chain links TRBV5-1 with TRBJ2-1; D not resolved. V dropped 0 bases and J dropped 5 bases, with 18 bases sitting between them. Germline values: CDR1 SGHRS, CDR2 YFSETQ. The CDR3 covers 17 residues. The CDR3 loop is CASSLDGPAGADNEQFF. CDR3 sequence (DNA): TGCGCCAGCAGCTTGGACGGCCCGGCAGGAGCCGACAATGAGCAGTTCTTC.

In this sample, this clonotype turned up many times. The chain uses TRBV27 and TRBJ2-3; no firm D call. In germline, CDR1 is MNHEY, CDR2 SMNVEV (reference sequence). This CDR3 is built from 13 residues. V was cut by 3 bases and J by 7 bases, with 11 bases left in between. CDR3 protein: CASSFGPGYTQYF. CDR3 coding DNA: TGTGCCAGCAGTTTCGGCCCTGGGTATACGCAGTATTTT.

The sample holds a few counts of this clonotype. This chain connects TRBV27 to TRBJ1-1, with D perhaps TRBD1 (6 bases). Trimming removed 4 bases from V and 4 bases from J, with 16 bases in between. CDR3 length: 15 amino acids. Germline loops: CDR1 MNHEY, CDR2 SMNVEV (reference sequence). The DNA for the CDR3 is TGTGCCAGCAGTTCCCACAGAGGGGGGCCCACTGAAGCTTTCTTT. Its translation: CASSSHRGGPTEAFF.

This clonotype was seen a handful of times. The rearrangement joins TRBV20-1 to TRBJ1-1; D is unresolved. The CDR3 runs to 13 residues. V dropped 0 bases and J dropped 0 bases, with 5 bases sitting between them. Germline lookup yields CDR1 DFQATT and CDR2 SNEGSKA (reference sequence). CDR3 DNA sequence: TGCAGTGCTAGAGAACAGCTGAACACTGAAGCTTTCTTT. It yields the protein CSAREQLNTEAFF.

The CDR3 nucleotides read TGTGCCAGCAGCCGAGCTTTACCAGACTCTGGAAACACCATATATTTT. Its protein is CASSRALPDSGNTIYF. This rearrangement joins TRBV3-1 to TRBJ1-3; D call uncertain. Trimming pared 4 bases from V and 0 bases from J, leaving 13 bases between. The CDR3 consists of 16 residues. The germline CDR1 and CDR2 sequences are LGHDT and YNNKEL (reference sequence).